This T cell receptor beta chain came from a study of T-cell reconstitution after alpha-beta-depleted transplantation in children. Overall study results and limits: For some patients, TCRbeta diversity was high at day 60 because of recipient T cells and thymic progenitors that survived. It was newly produced T cells that mostly accounted for T-cell counts and diversity one year after transplant. Several hundred expanded graft clones reportedly were the source of alpha-beta T cells about two months after transplant.

About this clonotype itself: Its antigen is as yet unknown.

CDR3 length equals 16 residues. Germline lookup yields CDR1 SGHKS and CDR2 YYEKEE (reference sequence). Trimming took off 2 bases at V and 5 bases at J, with 19 bases between the two ends. Unique molecular identifiers were incorporated into the prepared TCRbeta library. TCRdb ran MiXCR on the PCR reads and lists one entry per CDR3 protein. The sample shows approximately 800,000 distinct CDR3 sequences, roughly 15% of them seen only once. The chain is built from TRBV5-5 and TRBJ2-5; D assignment may be TRBD1 or TRBD2 (5 bases each). The sample in question was PBMCs, mostly from graft donor cells, obtained 360 days after TCRalphabeta/CD19-depleted stem cell transplant. The TCR comes from a male patient between 10 and 17 years old who had a stem cell transplant for acute lymphoblastic leukemia, so the T cells may come from the graft donor. The CDR3 reads CASSFFGAGMGETQYF. Written as DNA, the CDR3 is TGTGCCAGCAGCTTCTTTGGGGCCGGGATGGGGGAGACCCAGTACTTC.